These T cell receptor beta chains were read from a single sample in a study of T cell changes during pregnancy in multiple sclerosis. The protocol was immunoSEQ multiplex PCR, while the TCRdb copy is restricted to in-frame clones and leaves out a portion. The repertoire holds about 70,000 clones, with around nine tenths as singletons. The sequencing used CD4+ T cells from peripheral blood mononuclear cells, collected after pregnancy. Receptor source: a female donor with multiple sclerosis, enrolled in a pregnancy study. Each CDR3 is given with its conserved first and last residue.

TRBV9 CASSSRDSLYNEQFF
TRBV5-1 CASSLPVRSSYNEQFF
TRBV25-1 CASSEEWDRGYEQYF
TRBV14 CASSRTIGLAGPYEQYF
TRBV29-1 CSVREGSQPQHF
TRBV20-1 CSALAGAELFF
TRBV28 CASRQGGVYEQYF
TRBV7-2 CASSPTDSLNYGYTF
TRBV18 CASSPASRGQETQYF
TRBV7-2 CASSQSGLAGEETQYF